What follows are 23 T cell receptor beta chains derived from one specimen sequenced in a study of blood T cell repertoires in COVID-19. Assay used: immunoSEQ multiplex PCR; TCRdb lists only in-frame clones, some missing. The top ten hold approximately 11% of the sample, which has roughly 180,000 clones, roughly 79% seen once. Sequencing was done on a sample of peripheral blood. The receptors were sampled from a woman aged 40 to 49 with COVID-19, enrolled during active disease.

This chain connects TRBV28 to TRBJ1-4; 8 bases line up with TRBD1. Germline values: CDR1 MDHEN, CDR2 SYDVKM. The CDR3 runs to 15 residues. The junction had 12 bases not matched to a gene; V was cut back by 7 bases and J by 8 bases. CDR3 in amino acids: CASTTNLQGGEKLFF. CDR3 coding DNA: TGTGCCAGCACGACCAATCTACAGGGGGGAGAAAAACTGTTTTTT.

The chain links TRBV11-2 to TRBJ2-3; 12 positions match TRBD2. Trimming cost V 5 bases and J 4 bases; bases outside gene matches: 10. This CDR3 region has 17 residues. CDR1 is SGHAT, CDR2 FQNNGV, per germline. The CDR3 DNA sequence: TGTGCCAGCAGCCCGTCAGTGCTAGCGGGAGGGCCAGATACGCAGTATTTT. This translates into CASSPSVLAGGPDTQYF.

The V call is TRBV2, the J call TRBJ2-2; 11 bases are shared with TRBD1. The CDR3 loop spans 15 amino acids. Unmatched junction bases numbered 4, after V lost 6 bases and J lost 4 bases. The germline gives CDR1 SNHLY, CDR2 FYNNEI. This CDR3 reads CASRWGTGGTGELFF. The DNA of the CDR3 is TGTGCCAGCAGGTGGGGGACAGGGGGCACCGGGGAGCTGTTTTTT.

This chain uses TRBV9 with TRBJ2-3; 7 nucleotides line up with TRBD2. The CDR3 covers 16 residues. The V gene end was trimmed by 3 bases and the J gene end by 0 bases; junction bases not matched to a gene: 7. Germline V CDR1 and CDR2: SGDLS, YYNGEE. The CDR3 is CASSASLAESTDTQYF. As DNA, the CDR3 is TGTGCCAGCAGCGCCAGCCTAGCGGAGAGCACAGATACGCAGTATTTT.

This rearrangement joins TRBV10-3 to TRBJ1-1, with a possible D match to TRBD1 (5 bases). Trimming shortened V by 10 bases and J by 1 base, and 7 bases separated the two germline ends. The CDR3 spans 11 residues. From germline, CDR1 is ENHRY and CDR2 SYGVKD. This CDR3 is CATGQNTEAFF. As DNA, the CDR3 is TGTGCCACAGGACAGAACACTGAAGCTTTCTTT.

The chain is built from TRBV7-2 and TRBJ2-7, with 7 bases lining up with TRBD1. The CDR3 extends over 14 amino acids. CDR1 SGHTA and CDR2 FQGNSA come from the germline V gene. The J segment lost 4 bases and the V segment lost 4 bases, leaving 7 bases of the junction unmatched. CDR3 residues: CASSSPGTAYEQYF. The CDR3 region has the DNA TGTGCCAGCAGCTCCCCCGGGACAGCTTACGAGCAGTACTTC.

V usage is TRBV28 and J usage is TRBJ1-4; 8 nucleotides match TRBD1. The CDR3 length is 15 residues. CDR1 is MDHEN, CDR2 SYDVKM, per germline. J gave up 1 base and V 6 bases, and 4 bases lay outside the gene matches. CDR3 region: CASRPQGETNEKLFF. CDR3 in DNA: TGTGCCAGCAGACCACAGGGGGAAACTAATGAAAAACTGTTTTTT.

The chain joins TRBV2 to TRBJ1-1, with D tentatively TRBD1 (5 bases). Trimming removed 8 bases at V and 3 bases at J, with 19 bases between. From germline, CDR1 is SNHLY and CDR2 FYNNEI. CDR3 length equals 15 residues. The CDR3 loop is CASRRGGTLYTEAFF. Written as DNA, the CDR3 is TGTGCCAGCCGCCGGGGAGGGACGTTATACACTGAAGCTTTCTTT.

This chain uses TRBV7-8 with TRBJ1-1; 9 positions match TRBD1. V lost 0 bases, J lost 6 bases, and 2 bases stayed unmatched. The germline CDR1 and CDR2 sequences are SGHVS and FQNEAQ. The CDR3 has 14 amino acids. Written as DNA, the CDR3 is TGTGCCAGCAGCTTAGCGGACAGGGGTTCTGAAGCTTTCTTT. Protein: CASSLADRGSEAFF.

CDR3 loop: CASTVYRQGSDNQPQHF. CDR3 nucleotides: TGTGCCAGTACCGTGTATCGACAGGGTTCTGACAATCAGCCCCAGCATTTT. The chain recombines TRBV19 with TRBJ1-5, with 7 nucleotides matching TRBD1. Trimming cost V 7 bases and J 3 bases; bases outside gene matches: 15. Germline V gives CDR1 LNHDA, CDR2 SQIVND (reference sequence). There are 17 residues in the CDR3.

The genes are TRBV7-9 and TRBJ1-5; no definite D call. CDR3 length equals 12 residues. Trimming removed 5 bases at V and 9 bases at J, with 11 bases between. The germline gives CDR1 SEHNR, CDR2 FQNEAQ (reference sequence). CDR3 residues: CASSLPGGPQHF. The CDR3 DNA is TGTGCCAGCAGCCTTCCCGGTGGGCCCCAGCATTTT.

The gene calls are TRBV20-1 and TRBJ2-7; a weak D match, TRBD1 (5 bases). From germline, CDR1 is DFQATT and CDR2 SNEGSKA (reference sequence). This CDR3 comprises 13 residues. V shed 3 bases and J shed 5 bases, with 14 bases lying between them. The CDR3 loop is CSASLEDTHEQYF. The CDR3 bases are TGCAGTGCTAGTCTTGAGGACACCCACGAGCAGTACTTC.

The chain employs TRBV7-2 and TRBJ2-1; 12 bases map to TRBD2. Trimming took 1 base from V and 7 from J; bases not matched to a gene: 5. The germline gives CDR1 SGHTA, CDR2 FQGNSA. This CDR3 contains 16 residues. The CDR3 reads CASSLVPTSGRNEQFF. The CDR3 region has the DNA TGTGCCAGCAGCTTAGTTCCGACTAGCGGGAGAAATGAGCAGTTCTTC.

CDR3 sequence reads: CASSASTSGGTDTQYF. The CDR3 DNA reads TGTGCCAGCAGCGCATCGACTAGCGGGGGCACAGATACGCAGTATTTT. The chain couples TRBV9 to TRBJ2-3, with TRBD2 identical over 11 bases. Trimming took 3 bases from V and 1 from J; bases not matched to a gene: 4. Germline CDR1 and CDR2: SGDLS and YYNGEE. This CDR3 spans 16 amino acids.

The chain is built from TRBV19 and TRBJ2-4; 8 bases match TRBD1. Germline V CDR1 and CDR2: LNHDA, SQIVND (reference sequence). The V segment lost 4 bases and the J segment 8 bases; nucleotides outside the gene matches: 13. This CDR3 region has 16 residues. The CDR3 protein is CASSKNPQGAKDIQYF. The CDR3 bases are TGTGCCAGTAGTAAGAACCCCCAGGGGGCAAAGGACATTCAGTACTTC.

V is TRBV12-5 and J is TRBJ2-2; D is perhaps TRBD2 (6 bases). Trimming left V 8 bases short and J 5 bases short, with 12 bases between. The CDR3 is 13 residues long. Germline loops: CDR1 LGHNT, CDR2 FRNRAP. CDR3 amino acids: CASSRGNTGELFF. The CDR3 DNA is TGTGCTAGTTCCCGGGGGAATACCGGGGAGCTGTTTTTT.

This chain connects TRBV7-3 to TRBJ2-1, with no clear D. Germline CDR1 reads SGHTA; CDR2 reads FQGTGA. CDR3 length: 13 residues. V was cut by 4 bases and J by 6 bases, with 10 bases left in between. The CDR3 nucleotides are TGTGCCAGCAGCTCACAGATAAGCAATGAGCAGTTCTTC. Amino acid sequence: CASSSQISNEQFF. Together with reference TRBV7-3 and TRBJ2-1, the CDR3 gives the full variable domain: GAGVSQTPSNKVTEKGKYVELRCDPISGHTALYWYRQSLGQGPEFLIYFQGTGAADDSGLPNDRFFAVRPEGSVSTLKIQRTERGDSAVYLCASSSQISNEQFFGPGTRLTVL.

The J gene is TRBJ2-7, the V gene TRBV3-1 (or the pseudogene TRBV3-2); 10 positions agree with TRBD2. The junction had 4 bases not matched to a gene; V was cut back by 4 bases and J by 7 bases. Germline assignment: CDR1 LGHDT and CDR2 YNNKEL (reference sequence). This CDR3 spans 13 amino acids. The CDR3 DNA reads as TGTGCCAGCAGCCCTAGCGGGGGTTGGGAGCAGTACGTC. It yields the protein CASSPSGGWEQYV.

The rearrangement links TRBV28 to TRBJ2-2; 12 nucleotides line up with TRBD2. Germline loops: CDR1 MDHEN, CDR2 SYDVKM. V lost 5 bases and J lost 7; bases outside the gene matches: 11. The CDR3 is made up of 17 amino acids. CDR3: CASSPILLAGGIGELFF. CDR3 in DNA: TGTGCCAGCAGTCCTATTTTACTAGCGGGAGGTATCGGGGAGCTGTTTTTT.

The CDR3 region is CASSTGQQWWRTGELFF. The CDR3 DNA follows: TGTGCCAGCAGCACCGGACAGCAATGGTGGAGGACCGGGGAGCTGTTTTTT. The genes are TRBV5-4 and TRBJ2-2; TRBD1 is a possible D gene (6 bases). Trimming removed 4 bases at V and 5 bases at J, with 21 bases between. The CDR3 runs 17 residues. CDR1 and CDR2 (germline): SGHNT, YYREEE (reference sequence). Variable domain in full (rest from reference TRBV5-4 and TRBJ2-2): ETGVTQSPTHLIKTRGQQVTLRCSSQSGHNTVSWYQQALGQGPQFIFQYYREEENGRGNFPPRFSGLQFPNYSSELNVNALELDDSALYLCASSTGQQWWRTGELFFGEGSRLTVL.

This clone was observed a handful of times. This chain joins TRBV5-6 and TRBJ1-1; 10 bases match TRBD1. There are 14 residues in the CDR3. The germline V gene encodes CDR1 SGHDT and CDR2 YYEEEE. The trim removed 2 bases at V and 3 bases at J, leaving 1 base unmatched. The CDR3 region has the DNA TGTGCCAGCAGCTTTGGGACAGGGGACACTGAAGCTTTCTTT. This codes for CASSFGTGDTEAFF.

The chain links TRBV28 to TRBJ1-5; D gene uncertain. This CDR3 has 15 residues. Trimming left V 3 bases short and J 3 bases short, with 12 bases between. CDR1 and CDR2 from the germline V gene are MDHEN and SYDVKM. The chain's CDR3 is CASSLDWTANQPQHF. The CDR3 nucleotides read TGTGCCAGCAGTTTGGACTGGACGGCCAATCAGCCCCAGCATTTT.

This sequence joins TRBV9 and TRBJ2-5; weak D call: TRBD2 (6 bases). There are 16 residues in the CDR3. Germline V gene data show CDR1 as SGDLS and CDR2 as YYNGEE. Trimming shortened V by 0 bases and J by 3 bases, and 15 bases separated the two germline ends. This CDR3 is CASSVGAGTGKETQYF. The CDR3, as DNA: TGTGCCAGCAGCGTAGGGGCCGGGACTGGAAAAGAGACCCAGTACTTC. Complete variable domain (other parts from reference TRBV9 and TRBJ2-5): DSGVTQTPKHLITATGQRVTLRCSPRSGDLSVYWYQQSLDQGLQFLIQYYNGEERAKGNILERFSAQQFPDLHSELNLSSLELGDSALYFCASSVGAGTGKETQYFGPGTRLLVL.